The TCR beta chain under discussion was sequenced for a study of identical twins (dated by TCRdb to the mid-2010s). About the investigation overall: To test whether fetal clonotypes persist, this study deep-sequenced TCR alpha and beta repertoires from monozygotic twins, from unrelated adults of various ages, and from cord blood. To rule out contamination, the twin experiments were replicated at different times with different library preparation protocols. Study-wide conclusions, independent of this receptor: Invariant T cells such as MAIT and iNKT could partly confound zero-insertion analyses, although diverse VJ usage argued against such confounding for most clonotypes. In monozygotic twins, out-of-frame TCR alpha sharing was systematically underestimated by recombination models, although the models agreed with sharing between unrelated individuals. Fewer insertions were carried by abundant cord blood beta clonotypes; a weaker similar trend was observed in young adult naive repertoires, while no such trend was observed in memory repertoires. Because the same donors could not be followed over many years, the conclusions relied on cross-sectional statistical analysis. In beta out-of-frame sequences, excess twin sharing was weaker, because having fewer shared sequences lowered the signal-to-noise ratio. Compared with coincidental sharing between unrelated individuals, an excess of low generation-probability sequences was observed among out-of-frame TCR alpha sequences shared between twins.

A remark on this clonotype: Its antigen is currently not known. No clone much larger than this one lies a single base away; base qualities are absent.

Every donor in the study was a healthy Caucasian. CDR1 and CDR2 were assigned from the germline V gene as MGHDK and SYGVNS. The CDR3 runs 14 residues from the cysteine to the phenylalanine. Only CDR3 DNA remains: 42 bases, in frame from the first base. The library was built by means of 5' RACE. Sequencing took place on an Illumina HiSeq 2000. Template switching added a universal primer binding site, and the final cDNA carried a unique molecular identifier that allowed TCR cDNA molecules to be counted accurately. Specific primers in the conserved constant-segment region were used to synthesize first-strand cDNA for the TCR alpha and beta chains. To control for contamination, every cDNA library was double barcoded, receiving both a SMART-Mk sample barcode and Illumina barcodes. TruSeq adapter sequences and Illumina sample barcodes were added in two successive PCR steps. TCR alpha and beta cDNA libraries were sequenced on the Illumina HiSeq platform with custom primers. The original methods were these. Unique molecular identifiers were extracted from raw reads with MiGEC, and CDR3 positions were determined with MiXCR. Recombination models were inferred per individual with the repgenHMM and IGoR tools using an EM algorithm. Shared clonotype analysis was performed with the tcR package in R, normalizing sharing by the product of cloneset sizes. To study raw recombination free of thymic and clonal selection effects, out-of-frame nonproductive sequences were analyzed. TCRdb reprocessed the public reads (quality trimming at Q25 with fastp, clone calling with MiXCR) and kept in-frame beta chains. Every CDR3 protein is listed once, alongside the most common genes and DNA of its rows. The V and J calls here are based on TCRdb, not the publication. Present in this sample are 1,800,000 or so distinct CDR3 sequences, under 35% of which were seen just once. The top ten constitute approximately 0.25% of the sample.

The TCR sequence derives from a newborn girl in good health. The rearranged segments are TRBV25-1 and TRBJ2-7; TRBD2 is perhaps the D gene, given 5 matching bases. The better agreement between TRBJ2-5 and the DNA end casts doubt on the J call. What was sequenced was cord blood. The DNA is as follows: TGTGCCAGCAGTGAATTCGTAGCGTGGGAGACCCAGTACTTC. This codes for CASSEFVAWETQYF.